The clone carrying this T cell receptor beta chain has just a few counts. Its antigen is undetermined. These data originate in a study of cytomegalovirus exposure and HLA in healthy donors. It was with 60 Vbeta and 13 Jbeta primers that the PCR ran. Libraries were prepared by immunoSEQ multiplex PCR; TCRdb keeps only in-frame clonotypes and omits some of them. This table has about 220,000 clones, 65% to 75% appearing once. Study-level results: Reported results showed that the classifier diagnosed cytomegalovirus status with high specificity and sensitivity. In vitro assays verified that three CMV-associated chains recognized CMV antigens specifically. Cytomegalovirus association was listed for about 180 TCR beta chains. Association of roughly 17,000 TCR beta sequences with HLA alleles was found at 0.05 false discovery rate in a later analysis.

Per germline, CDR1 KGHSH and CDR2 LQKENI. The ends were cut back, 2 bases at V and 0 bases at J, with 11 bases in the middle. CDR3 length: 15 residues. The rearrangement links TRBV18 to TRBJ2-7, with no clear D. The source is a woman in her 30s in good health and CMV-seronegative. Input material: PBMCs. The CDR3 sequence: CASSPGPESSYEQYF. As DNA, the CDR3 is TGTGCCAGCTCACCAGGGCCCGAAAGCTCCTACGAGCAGTACTTC.